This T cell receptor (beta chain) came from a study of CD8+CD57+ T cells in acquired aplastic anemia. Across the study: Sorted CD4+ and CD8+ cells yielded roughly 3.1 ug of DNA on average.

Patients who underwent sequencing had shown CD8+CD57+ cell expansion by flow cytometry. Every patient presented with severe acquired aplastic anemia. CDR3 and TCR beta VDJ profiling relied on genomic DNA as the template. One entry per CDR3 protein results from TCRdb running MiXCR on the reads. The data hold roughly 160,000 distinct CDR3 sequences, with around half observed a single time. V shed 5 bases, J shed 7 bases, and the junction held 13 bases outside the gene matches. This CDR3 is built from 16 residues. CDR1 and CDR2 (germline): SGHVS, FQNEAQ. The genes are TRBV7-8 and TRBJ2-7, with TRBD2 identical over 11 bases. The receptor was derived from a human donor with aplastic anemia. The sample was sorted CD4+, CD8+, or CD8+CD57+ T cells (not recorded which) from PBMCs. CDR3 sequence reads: CASSLLTSGVPREQYF. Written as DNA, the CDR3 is TGTGCCAGCAGCCTCTTGACTAGCGGGGTACCGAGAGAGCAGTACTTC.